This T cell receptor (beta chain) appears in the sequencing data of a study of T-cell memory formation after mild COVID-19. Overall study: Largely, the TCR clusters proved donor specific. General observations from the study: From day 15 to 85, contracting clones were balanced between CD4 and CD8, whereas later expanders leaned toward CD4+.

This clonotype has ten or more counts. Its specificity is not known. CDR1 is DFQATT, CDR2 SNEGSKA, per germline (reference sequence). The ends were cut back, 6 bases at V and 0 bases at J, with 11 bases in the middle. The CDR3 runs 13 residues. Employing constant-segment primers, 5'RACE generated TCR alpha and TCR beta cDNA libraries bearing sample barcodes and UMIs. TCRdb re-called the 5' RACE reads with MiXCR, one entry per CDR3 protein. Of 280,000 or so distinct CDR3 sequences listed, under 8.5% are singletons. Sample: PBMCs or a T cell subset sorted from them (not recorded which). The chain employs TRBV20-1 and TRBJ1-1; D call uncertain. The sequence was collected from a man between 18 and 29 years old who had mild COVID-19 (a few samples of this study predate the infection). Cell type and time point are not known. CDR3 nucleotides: TGCAGTGCCATATTTGGGGTGAACACTGAAGCTTTCTTT. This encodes CSAIFGVNTEAFF.